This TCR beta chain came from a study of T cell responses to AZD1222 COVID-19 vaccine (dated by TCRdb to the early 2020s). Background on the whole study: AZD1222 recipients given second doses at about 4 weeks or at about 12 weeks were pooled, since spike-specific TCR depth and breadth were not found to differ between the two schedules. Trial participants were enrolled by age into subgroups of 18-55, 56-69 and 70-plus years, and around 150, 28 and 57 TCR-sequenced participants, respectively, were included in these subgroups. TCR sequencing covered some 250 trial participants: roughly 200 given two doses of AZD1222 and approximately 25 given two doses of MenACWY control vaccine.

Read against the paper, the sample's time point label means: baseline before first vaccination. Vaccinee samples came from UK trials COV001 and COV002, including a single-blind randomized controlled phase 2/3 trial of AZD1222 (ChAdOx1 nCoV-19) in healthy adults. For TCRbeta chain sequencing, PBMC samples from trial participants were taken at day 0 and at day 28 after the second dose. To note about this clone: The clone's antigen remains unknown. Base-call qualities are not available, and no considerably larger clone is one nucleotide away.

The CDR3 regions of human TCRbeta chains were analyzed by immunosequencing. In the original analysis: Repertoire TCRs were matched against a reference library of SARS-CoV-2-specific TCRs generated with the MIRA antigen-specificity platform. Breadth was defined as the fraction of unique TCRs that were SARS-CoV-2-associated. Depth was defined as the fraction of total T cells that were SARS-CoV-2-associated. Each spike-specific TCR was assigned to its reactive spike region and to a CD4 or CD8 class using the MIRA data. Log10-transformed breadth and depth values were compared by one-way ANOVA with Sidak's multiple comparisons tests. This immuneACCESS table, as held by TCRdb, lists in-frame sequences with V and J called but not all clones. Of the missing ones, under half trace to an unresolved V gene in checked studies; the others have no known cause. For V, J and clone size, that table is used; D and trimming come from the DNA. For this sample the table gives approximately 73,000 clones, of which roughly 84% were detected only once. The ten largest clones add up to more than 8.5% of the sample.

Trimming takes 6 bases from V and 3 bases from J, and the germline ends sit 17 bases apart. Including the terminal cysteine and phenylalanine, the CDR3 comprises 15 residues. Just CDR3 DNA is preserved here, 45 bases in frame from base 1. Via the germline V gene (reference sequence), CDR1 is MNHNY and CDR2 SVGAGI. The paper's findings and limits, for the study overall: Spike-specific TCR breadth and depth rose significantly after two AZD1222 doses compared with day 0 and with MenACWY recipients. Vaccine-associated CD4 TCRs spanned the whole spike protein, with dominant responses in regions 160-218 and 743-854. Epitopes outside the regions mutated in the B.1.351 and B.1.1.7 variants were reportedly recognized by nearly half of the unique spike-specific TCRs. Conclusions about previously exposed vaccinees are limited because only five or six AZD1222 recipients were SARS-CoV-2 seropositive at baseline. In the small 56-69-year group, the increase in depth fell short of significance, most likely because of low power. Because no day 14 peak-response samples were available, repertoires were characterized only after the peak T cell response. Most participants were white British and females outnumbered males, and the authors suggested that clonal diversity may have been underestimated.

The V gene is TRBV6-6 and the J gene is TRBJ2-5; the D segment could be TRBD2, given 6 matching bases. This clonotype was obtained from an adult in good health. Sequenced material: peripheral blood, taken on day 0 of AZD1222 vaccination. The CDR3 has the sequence CASSKMSGLKETQYF. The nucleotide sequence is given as TGTGCCAGCAGCAAGATGTCTGGACTAAAAGAGACCCAGTACTTC.